The next 20 T cell receptor beta chains were all read from a single sample in a study of beta chain features in type 1 diabetes. As every portion of the isolated RNA was reverse transcribed, the sequencing read expressed TCRB transcripts. Using immunoSEQ multiplex PCR, the repertoire was profiled, and TCRdb retains in-frame clones only, with some absent. The table includes about 160,000 clones, over 7.5% detected once. Sequencing was performed on central memory CD4+ T cells from blood. All receptors come from a woman under 30 in good health.

The chain combines TRBV18 with TRBJ1-5; TRBD1 is a possible D gene (5 bases). The CDR3 sequence is 16 residues long. CDR1 is KGHSH, CDR2 LQKENI, per germline. Trimming removed 6 bases from V and 6 bases from J, with 21 bases in between. CDR3 in DNA: TGTGCCAGCTCCTGGGGCGATGGTGGAGGGCTTCAGCCCCAGCATTTT. Protein: CASSWGDGGGLQPQHF.

This clone was observed a few times. The chain has TRBV7-2 and TRBJ1-2, with TRBD1 matching 7 bases. V gave up 4 bases and J gave up 5 bases; unmatched junction bases: 10. This CDR3 comprises 15 residues. Germline V gene data show CDR1 as SGHTA and CDR2 as FQGNSA. CDR3 residues: CASSSTQGLGYGYTF. In nucleotides, the CDR3 is TGTGCCAGCAGCTCAACACAGGGGTTAGGATATGGCTACACCTTC. Drawing the rest from reference TRBV7-2 and TRBJ1-2, the complete variable domain is GAGVSQSPSNKVTEKGKDVELRCDPISGHTALYWYRQSLGQGLEFLIYFQGNSAPDKSGLPSDRFSAERTGGSVSTLTIQRTQQEDSAVYLCASSSTQGLGYGYTFGSGTRLTVV.

This chain uses TRBV5-1 with TRBJ2-1; 12 bases line up with TRBD2. The trim removed 0 bases at V and 8 bases at J, leaving 12 bases unmatched. The V gene's germline CDR1 is SGHRS and CDR2 YFSETQ. The CDR3 is made up of 18 amino acids. CDR3 nucleotides: TGCGCCAGCAGCTTGGTCCCGACTAGCGGGAGAACCTCGGATGAGCAGTTCTTC. Amino acid sequence: CASSLVPTSGRTSDEQFF.

The chain carries TRBV7-9 and TRBJ2-5; D may be TRBD1 (7 bases). This CDR3 comprises 15 residues. Looked up from germline, CDR1 is SEHNR and CDR2 is FQNEAQ (reference sequence). V was pared by 5 bases and J by 4 bases, with 17 bases between. CDR3 DNA: TGTGCCAGCAGCCGGGACCCAGGGGGGAGAGAGACCCAGTACTTC. Its protein is CASSRDPGGRETQYF.

This clone was counted between two and nine times. V is TRBV30 and J is TRBJ1-1; 8 bases align to TRBD1. The CDR3 has 18 residues. The V gene end was trimmed by 7 bases and the J gene end by 0 bases; junction bases not matched to a gene: 19. CDR1 and CDR2 (germline): GTSNPN, SVGIG (reference sequence). This chain's CDR3 is CASNSGQGASLMNTEAFF. In nucleotides, the CDR3 is TGTGCCTCCAATTCAGGGCAGGGGGCGAGTTTGATGAACACTGAAGCTTTCTTT.

V and J are TRBV9 and TRBJ2-5; D unresolved. This CDR3 contains 14 residues. The V end lost 2 bases, the J end lost 0 bases, and 8 bases lay between the germline ends. The V gene's germline CDR1 is SGDLS and CDR2 YYNGEE. The CDR3 DNA reads as TGTGCCAGCAGCGTTAGCACCCACCAAGAGACCCAGTACTTC. As protein: CASSVSTHQETQYF.

This clone was seen a few times. The chain has TRBV6-1 and TRBJ2-1, with TRBD1 as a possible D gene (6 bases). Germline V gene sequence: CDR1 MNHNS, CDR2 SASEGT. CDR3 length: 11 residues. Trimming pared 5 bases from V and 13 bases from J, leaving 12 bases between. This CDR3 is CASSYQGPQFF. CDR3 coding DNA: TGTGCCAGCAGTTACCAGGGGCCACAGTTCTTC.

The chain employs TRBV5-1 and TRBJ2-7, with 8 bases identical to TRBD2. Germline CDR1 is SGHRS and CDR2 is YFSETQ. The CDR3 has 14 amino acids. Germline trimming cut 1 base from V and 2 bases from J; bases unmatched to any gene: 2. The CDR3 spells CASSLTSGTYEQYF. In nucleotides, the CDR3 is TGCGCCAGCAGCTTGACTAGCGGAACCTACGAGCAGTACTTC.

The V and J genes are TRBV29-1 and TRBJ2-1, with TRBD2 matching 7 bases. The CDR3 extends over 14 amino acids. Trimming took 2 bases from V and 6 from J; bases not matched to a gene: 7. Germline V gene data show CDR1 as SQVTM and CDR2 as ANQGSEA. CDR3 bases: TGCAGCGTTGAATGGGGACTACCTGGCAATGAGCAGTTCTTC. Its protein product is CSVEWGLPGNEQFF.

The chain is built from TRBV2 and TRBJ2-3; no clear D. The CDR3 has 14 residues. The V end was cut by 2 bases, the J end by 4 bases, with 10 bases between. CDR1 and CDR2 from the germline V gene are SNHLY and FYNNEI. In DNA form, the CDR3 reads TGTGCCAGCAGTGAATCGAGCGCGGCAGATACGCAGTATTTT. Encoded protein: CASSESSAADTQYF.

In this sample, this clone turned up a few times. This chain uses TRBV5-1 with TRBJ2-3, with 13 nucleotides matching TRBD2. CDR3 size: 16 residues. Germline loops: CDR1 SGHRS, CDR2 YFSETQ. Trimming cost V 3 bases and J 2 bases; bases outside gene matches: 3. CDR3 loop: CASSSGTSGITDTQYF. The CDR3 DNA is TGCGCCAGCAGCTCGGGGACTAGCGGGATCACAGATACGCAGTATTTT.

The chain links TRBV10-3 to TRBJ2-2, with 8 bases matching TRBD2. J gave up 0 bases and V 6 bases, and 0 bases lay outside the gene matches. This CDR3 comprises 14 residues. Germline lookup yields CDR1 ENHRY and CDR2 SYGVKD. CDR3 loop: CAIRGLANTGELFF. In DNA, the CDR3 is TGTGCCATCAGGGGACTAGCGAACACCGGGGAGCTGTTTTTT.

This clone was picked up a small number of times. The chain combines TRBV2 with TRBJ2-1; 7 bases agree with TRBD2. V trimming: 6 bases; J trimming: 7 bases; junction bases outside the gene matches: 9. The CDR3 sequence is 14 residues long. Germline assignment: CDR1 SNHLY and CDR2 FYNNEI. CDR3 DNA sequence: TGTGCCAGCAGGGCCCCGGGCGGGGGTAATGAGCAGTTCTTC. It encodes CASRAPGGGNEQFF.

This clone came up a few times. V usage is TRBV11-3 and J usage is TRBJ2-7, with D perhaps matching TRBD2 (5 bases). The length of the CDR3 is 13 residues. Trimming took 2 bases from V and 7 from J, leaving 12 bases between them. CDR1 is SGHNT and CDR2 is YENEEA in the germline V gene. The CDR3 sequence is CASSLTGPGEQYF. Here the CDR3 DNA reads TGTGCCAGCAGCTTAACCGGACCGGGGGAGCAGTACTTC.

The chain uses TRBV30 and TRBJ1-1; 7 bases map to TRBD1. The CDR3 sequence is 14 residues long. With V trimmed by 5 bases and J by 0 bases, 6 bases remained unmatched. Germline CDR1 is GTSNPN and CDR2 is SVGIG (reference sequence). The CDR3 is CAWARDSLNTEAFF. In DNA, the CDR3 is TGTGCCTGGGCTCGGGACAGCCTGAACACTGAAGCTTTCTTT.

The chain has TRBV30 and TRBJ2-2, with 8 nucleotides matching TRBD1. The CDR3 has 14 residues. Germline lookup yields CDR1 GTSNPN and CDR2 SVGIG (reference sequence). With 2 bases clipped from V and 8 bases from J, the junction kept 7 bases outside the gene matches. The CDR3 spells CAWSFRTGYGELFF. The CDR3 DNA reads TGTGCCTGGAGTTTTCGGACAGGGTATGGGGAGCTGTTTTTT.

This clone was found many times. This chain connects TRBV10-3 to TRBJ1-1, with 11 bases identical to TRBD1. The CDR3 consists of 13 residues. The V and J ends lost 6 bases and 5 bases, in that order; junction bases with no gene match: 2. The V gene's germline CDR1 is ENHRY and CDR2 SYGVKD. This chain's CDR3 is CAISRDRGTEAFF. The CDR3 DNA reads as TGTGCCATCAGCCGGGACAGGGGGACTGAAGCTTTCTTT.

J is TRBJ2-7 and V is TRBV30; 10 positions match TRBD1. CDR1 is GTSNPN and CDR2 is SVGIG in the germline V gene (reference sequence). This CDR3 spans 15 amino acids. V trimming: 1 base; J trimming: 3 bases; junction bases outside the gene matches: 6. DNA of the CDR3: TGTGCCTGGAGTGGAGACCGGGACAGGGGCTACGAGCAGTACTTC. Its translation is CAWSGDRDRGYEQYF. The variable domain in full, with the rest retrieved from reference TRBV30 and TRBJ2-7, is SQTIHQWPATLVQPVGSPLSLECTVEGTSNPNLYWYRQAAGRGLQLLFYSVGIGQISSEVPQNLSASRPQDRQFILSSKKLLLSDSGFYLCAWSGDRDRGYEQYFGPGTRLTVT.

Written as DNA, the CDR3 is TGTGCCACCAGCAGGGCGCGGGGGACCCAGTACTTC. Protein: CATSRARGTQYF. V is TRBV15 and J is TRBJ2-5; the D gene is possibly TRBD2 (6 bases). Germline lookup yields CDR1 LNHNV and CDR2 YYDKDF (reference sequence). V was trimmed by 3 bases and J by 7 bases, leaving 9 bases between them. The CDR3 loop spans 12 amino acids.

The chain links TRBV11-2 to TRBJ1-1; D is possibly TRBD1 (6 bases). In germline, CDR1 is SGHAT, CDR2 FQNNGV. The CDR3 contains 15 residues. Trimming took 5 bases from V and 1 from J, leaving 14 bases between them. For the CDR3, the DNA is TGTGCCAGCAGCGCCCTACAACAGGGGAACACTGAAGCTTTCTTT. Protein product: CASSALQQGNTEAFF.